These T cell receptor beta chains were read from a single sample in a study of spatial heterogeneity in lung cancer. One entry per CDR3 protein, called by TCRdb with MiXCR from the 5' RACE reads. Here the sample spans 9,500 to 14,000 distinct CDR3 sequences, roughly 3.6% being singletons. Sequences were derived from PBMCs, sampled at surgery. The source of these receptors is a female donor with early-stage non-small cell lung cancer. CDR3s include the opening cysteine and the closing phenylalanine or tryptophan. D genes are given only for firm matches. Clone size is shown for a subset of rows, as once, few, many or a class of expanded clone.

>many|TRBD1|TRBV6-2/TRBV6-3|TRBJ2-4
TGTGCCAGCACCACCGGCTTCTGGACAGGGGGCGCGGGGGCCAAAAACATTCAGTACTTC
CASTTGFWTGGAGAKNIQYF
>many|TRBD1|TRBV4-2|TRBJ1-4
TGTGCCAGCAGCCAGGACAGGGGGTCGGATGAAAAACTGTTTTTT
CASSQDRGSDEKLFF
>many|TRBD1|TRBV12-3/TRBV12-4|TRBJ1-2
TGTGCCACCGGGACAGGGGACTATGGCTACACCTTC
CATGTGDYGYTF
>.|.|TRBV2|TRBJ2-6
TGTGCCAGCAGCTCGATATTTGGGGCCAACGTCCTGACTTTC
CASSSIFGANVLTF
>few|.|TRBV28|TRBJ2-7
TGTGCCAGCAGTTTGAGTACCTCAGGGGAGCAGTACTTC
CASSLSTSGEQYF
>many|TRBD1|TRBV7-9|TRBJ1-2
TGTGCCAGCAGCTTAGGGGCCGGGACAGATAACTATGGCTACACCTTC
CASSLGAGTDNYGYTF
>many|TRBD1|TRBV7-9|TRBJ2-3
TGTGCCGGCCAGGACAGGGGTTATTCAGATACGCAGTATTTT
CAGQDRGYSDTQYF
>.|.|TRBV30|TRBJ1-6
TGTGTCTGGAAGGAGACACCCAATTCGCCCCTCCACTTT
CVWKETPNSPLHF
>.|.|TRBV2|TRBJ1-5
TGTGCCAGCAGTGTTTTAGGTTCGGGAGCCCAGCATTTT
CASSVLGSGAQHF
>many|TRBD2|TRBV29-1|TRBJ2-1
TGCAGCGTTTCAAGACGGGCTAGCGGATTCCGGAATGAGCAGTTCTTC
CSVSRRASGFRNEQFF
>many|.|TRBV20-1|TRBJ2-7
TGCAGTGCTAGGGAGCACGCCTCGGGGAGGTACGAGCAGTACTTC
CSAREHASGRYEQYF